Listed below are T cell receptor beta chains from one sample, sequenced in a study of shared clonotypes between healthy human individuals. TCRdb's table, derived via immunoSEQ multiplex PCR, lists solely in-frame clones and lacks some. The sample lists 550,000 to 700,000 clones, less than 80% occurring once. The sample consisted of memory CD4+ T cells sorted from blood. These receptors all stem from a woman between 25 and 40 years old in good health. Each CDR3 is given with its conserved first and last residue. Each record gives: CDR3 protein, CDR3 DNA, D gene, J gene, clone size, V gene. The D gene is left open where the match is weak. The size entry is marked missing in some rows and otherwise reads once, few, many or a size class.

CDR3aa: CASSLGVGTAIYGYTF
CDR3nt: TGTGCCAGCAGTTTAGGGGTTGGGACAGCAATCTATGGCTACACCTTC
d_gene: TRBD1
j_gene: TRBJ1-2
abundance: -
v_gene: TRBV28

CDR3aa: CASTSGGGFNGYTF
CDR3nt: TGTGCCAGCACTTCTGGCGGGGGGTTTAATGGCTACACCTTC
d_gene: -
j_gene: TRBJ1-2
abundance: once
v_gene: TRBV28

CDR3aa: CASSWDNTLNTEAFF
CDR3nt: TGTGCCAGCAGCTGGGATAACACCTTGAACACTGAAGCTTTCTTT
d_gene: -
j_gene: TRBJ1-1
abundance: once
v_gene: TRBV6-5

CDR3aa: CARDSGNTEAFF
CDR3nt: TGTGCCAGAGATTCGGGGAACACTGAAGCTTTCTTT
d_gene: -
j_gene: TRBJ1-1
abundance: -
v_gene: TRBV27

CDR3aa: CASSLGQGAEKLFF
CDR3nt: TGTGCCAGCAGCTTAGGGCAGGGGGCCGAAAAACTGTTTTTT
d_gene: TRBD1
j_gene: TRBJ1-4
abundance: -
v_gene: TRBV11-2

CDR3aa: CASSETGTASYEQYF
CDR3nt: TGCGCCAGCAGTGAAACCGGGACAGCATCCTACGAGCAGTACTTC
d_gene: TRBD1
j_gene: TRBJ2-7
abundance: -
v_gene: TRBV10-2

CDR3aa: CASSFRLAGGQETQYF
CDR3nt: TGTGCCAGCAGCTTTCGACTAGCGGGAGGACAAGAGACCCAGTACTTC
d_gene: TRBD2
j_gene: TRBJ2-5
abundance: -
v_gene: TRBV7-2

CDR3aa: CASSPVGSRHEKLFF
CDR3nt: TGTGCCAGCAGCCCGGTCGGGTCCAGGCATGAAAAACTGTTTTTT
d_gene: -
j_gene: TRBJ1-4
abundance: -
v_gene: TRBV5-6

CDR3aa: CAWGQVRYEQYF
CDR3nt: TGTGCCTGGGGACAGGTTAGGTACGAGCAGTACTTC
d_gene: TRBD1
j_gene: TRBJ2-7
abundance: few
v_gene: TRBV30

CDR3aa: CASSVVPGASTDTQYF
CDR3nt: TGTGCCAGCAGCGTAGTTCCGGGAGCAAGCACAGATACGCAGTATTTT
d_gene: -
j_gene: TRBJ2-3
abundance: few
v_gene: TRBV9

CDR3aa: CASSPIQGEKLFF
CDR3nt: TGTGCCAGCAGCCCCATCCAGGGTGAAAAACTGTTTTTT
d_gene: -
j_gene: TRBJ1-4
abundance: -
v_gene: TRBV4-2

CDR3aa: CASSNRVPPYEQYF
CDR3nt: TGTGCCAGCAGCAACAGAGTACCGCCCTACGAGCAGTACTTC
d_gene: -
j_gene: TRBJ2-7
abundance: -
v_gene: TRBV28

CDR3aa: CASSEQGFWLDTQYF
CDR3nt: TGTGCCAGCAGTGAGCAGGGGTTTTGGTTAGATACGCAGTATTTT
d_gene: -
j_gene: TRBJ2-3
abundance: -
v_gene: TRBV2

CDR3aa: CASSWTSGRGELFF
CDR3nt: TGTGCCAGCAGCTGGACTAGCGGGAGGGGGGAGCTGTTTTTT
d_gene: TRBD2
j_gene: TRBJ2-2
abundance: -
v_gene: TRBV2

CDR3aa: CASSHQGLAGNEQFF
CDR3nt: TGTGCCAGCAGCCACCAAGGACTAGCTGGCAATGAGCAGTTCTTC
d_gene: TRBD2
j_gene: TRBJ2-1
abundance: few
v_gene: TRBV14

CDR3aa: CASSLYSSSYEQYF
CDR3nt: TGTGCCAGCAGCTTATACTCAAGCTCCTACGAGCAGTACTTC
d_gene: -
j_gene: TRBJ2-7
abundance: -
v_gene: TRBV11-3

CDR3aa: CASRGTDAYEQYF
CDR3nt: TGTGCCAGCCGCGGGACAGATGCCTACGAGCAGTACTTC
d_gene: -
j_gene: TRBJ2-7
abundance: -
v_gene: TRBV19

CDR3aa: CASSPSGGREKLFF
CDR3nt: TGTGCCAGCTCACCCAGCGGCGGACGGGAAAAACTGTTTTTT
d_gene: -
j_gene: TRBJ1-4
abundance: -
v_gene: TRBV18

CDR3aa: CASSWSGVRTDTQYF
CDR3nt: TGTGCCAGCAGTTGGAGCGGCGTGAGGACAGATACGCAGTATTTT
d_gene: -
j_gene: TRBJ2-3
abundance: -
v_gene: TRBV25-1

CDR3aa: CASSPDLAGTDTQYF
CDR3nt: TGTGCCAGCTCACCAGATCTAGCTGGCACAGATACGCAGTATTTT
d_gene: -
j_gene: TRBJ2-3
abundance: -
v_gene: TRBV18

CDR3aa: CASSQVHIPYGYTF
CDR3nt: TGCGCCAGCAGCCAAGTTCATATCCCCTATGGCTACACCTTC
d_gene: -
j_gene: TRBJ1-2
abundance: -
v_gene: TRBV4-1

CDR3aa: CASTPLGTGSNEQFF
CDR3nt: TGTGCCAGCACACCCCTCGGGACAGGGAGCAATGAGCAGTTCTTC
d_gene: TRBD1
j_gene: TRBJ2-1
abundance: -
v_gene: TRBV27

CDR3aa: CASTLYNEQFF
CDR3nt: TGTGCCAGCACTCTTTACAATGAGCAGTTCTTC
d_gene: -
j_gene: TRBJ2-1
abundance: -
v_gene: TRBV2

CDR3aa: CASSTLGEGGQFF
CDR3nt: TGTGCCAGTAGCACCCTAGGGGAGGGGGGACAGTTCTTC
d_gene: -
j_gene: TRBJ2-1
abundance: -
v_gene: TRBV19

CDR3aa: CASSHSEGLDNYGYTF
CDR3nt: TGTGCCAGCTCACACTCCGAGGGACTGGACAACTATGGCTACACCTTC
d_gene: -
j_gene: TRBJ1-2
abundance: -
v_gene: TRBV18

CDR3aa: CAWKSGIYNEQFF
CDR3nt: TGTGCCTGGAAGAGCGGGATTTACAATGAGCAGTTCTTC
d_gene: TRBD2
j_gene: TRBJ2-1
abundance: -
v_gene: TRBV30

CDR3aa: CASSTDYEQYF
CDR3nt: TGTGCCAGCAGCACCGACTACGAGCAGTACTTC
d_gene: -
j_gene: TRBJ2-7
abundance: -
v_gene: TRBV5-4

CDR3aa: CASSYSSEVIYEQYF
CDR3nt: TGTGCCAGCAGTTACAGTAGCGAGGTGATATACGAGCAGTACTTC
d_gene: -
j_gene: TRBJ2-7
abundance: -
v_gene: TRBV6-5